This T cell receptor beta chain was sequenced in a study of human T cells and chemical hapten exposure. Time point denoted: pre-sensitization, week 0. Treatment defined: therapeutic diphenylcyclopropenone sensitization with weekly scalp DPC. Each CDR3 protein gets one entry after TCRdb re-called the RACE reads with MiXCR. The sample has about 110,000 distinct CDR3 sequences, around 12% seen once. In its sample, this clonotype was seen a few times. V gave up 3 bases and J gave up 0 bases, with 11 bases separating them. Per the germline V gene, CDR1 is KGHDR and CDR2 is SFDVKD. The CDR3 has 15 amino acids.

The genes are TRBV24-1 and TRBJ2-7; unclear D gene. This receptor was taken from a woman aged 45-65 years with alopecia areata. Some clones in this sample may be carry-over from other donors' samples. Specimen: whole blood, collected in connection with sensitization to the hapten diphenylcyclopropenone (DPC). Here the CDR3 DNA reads TGTGCCACCAGTGATGGAGCAAAAAGCTCCTACGAGCAGTACTTC. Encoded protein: CATSDGAKSSYEQYF.